These 20 T cell receptor beta chains originate from one sample sequenced in a study of blood T cell repertoires in COVID-19. This table comes from immunoSEQ multiplex PCR, and its TCRdb copy is limited to in-frame clones, with some not included. The sample shows fewer than 140,000 clones, over 65% of them seen only once. The sequencing sample was made of peripheral blood. These TCRs come from a man older than 75 with COVID-19, enrolled during active disease.

The gene calls are TRBV10-3 and TRBJ2-1; the match to TRBD2 covers 7 bases. The CDR3 consists of 15 residues. V lost 0 bases, J lost 5 bases, and 4 bases stayed unmatched. CDR1 is ENHRY and CDR2 is SYGVKD in the germline V gene. CDR3 in amino acids: CAISESRTRNNEQFF. The CDR3 coding sequence is TGTGCCATCAGTGAGTCCCGGACTAGAAACAATGAGCAGTTCTTC.

The V call is TRBV10-3, the J call TRBJ2-2; 12 nucleotides align to TRBD2. The CDR3 is made up of 15 amino acids. J was trimmed by 4 bases and V by 4 bases; bases with no gene match: 1. Looked up from germline, CDR1 is ENHRY and CDR2 is SYGVKD. CDR3 in DNA: TGTGCCATCAGTGGGGGACTAGCGGGCACCGGGGAGCTGTTTTTT. Translating gives CAISGGLAGTGELFF.

This sequence joins TRBV28 and TRBJ2-7; the match to TRBD2 covers 7 bases. Germline V gene lookup returns CDR1 MDHEN and CDR2 SYDVKM. The CDR3 covers 14 residues. Trimming cost V 7 bases and J 3 bases; bases outside gene matches: 9. CDR3 sequence (DNA): TGTGCCAGCACCCGGGGGGTAAGGGGCTACGAGCAGTACTTC. Translation: CASTRGVRGYEQYF.

This chain uses TRBV27 with TRBJ2-7; the match to TRBD2 covers 12 bases. Germline V gives CDR1 MNHEY, CDR2 SMNVEV (reference sequence). The CDR3 extends over 17 amino acids. Trimming cost V 6 bases and J 6 bases; bases outside gene matches: 15. CDR3: CASRQPMTSGRGGEQYF. For the CDR3, the DNA is TGTGCCAGCAGACAACCGATGACTAGCGGGAGAGGTGGCGAGCAGTACTTC.

The J gene is TRBJ1-4, the V gene TRBV9; no clear D. This CDR3 has 15 amino acids. CDR1 and CDR2 from the germline V gene are SGDLS and YYNGEE. V gave up 2 bases and J gave up 5 bases, with 13 bases separating them. Here the CDR3 reads CASSVGTVTNEKLFF. In DNA form, the CDR3 reads TGTGCCAGCAGCGTCGGTACAGTCACAAATGAAAAACTGTTTTTT.

About this clone itself: At one end the junction does not follow the germline gene, possibly because of a read error. The J gene is TRBJ2-5, the V gene TRBV18; 11 nucleotides align to TRBD2. Germline values: CDR1 KGHSH, CDR2 LQKENI. The CDR3 spans 15 residues. Here the CDR3 reads CASSPLAGETETQYF. In DNA form, the CDR3 reads TGTGCCAGCTCCCCACTAGCGGGAGAGACAGAGACCCAGTACTTC.

This clone has just one count. This rearrangement joins TRBV5-1 to TRBJ2-3, with TRBD2 identical over 10 bases. The CDR3 consists of 16 residues. V dropped 4 bases and J dropped 6; count of bases not matched to a gene: 11. CDR1 is SGHRS, CDR2 YFSETQ, per germline. The CDR3 region is CASSNYLAGARDTQYF. The CDR3 DNA follows: TGCGCCAGCAGCAACTACCTAGCGGGGGCTAGGGATACGCAGTATTTT.

This clone turned up a few times. The V call is TRBV3-1 (or the pseudogene TRBV3-2), the J call TRBJ1-1; TRBD1 might be the D (6 bases). Deletions cut 2 bases from V and 10 bases from J, with 14 bases between. Germline V gene lookup returns CDR1 LGHDT and CDR2 YNNKEL (reference sequence). This CDR3 spans 13 amino acids. The CDR3 DNA reads TGTGCCAGCAGCCAAATACAGGGTGAACGAGCTTTCTTT. It is translated as CASSQIQGERAFF.

This sequence joins TRBV4-3 and TRBJ1-2; 11 bases are a match to TRBD1. Germline V gene data show CDR1 as LGHNA and CDR2 as YSLEER. The CDR3 is made up of 15 amino acids. V lost 4 bases to trimming and J lost 4 bases; unmatched junction nucleotides: 5. CDR3 residues: CASSPTGQGVYGYTF. DNA for the CDR3: TGCGCCAGCAGCCCCACGGGACAGGGGGTCTATGGCTACACCTTC.

This sequence joins TRBV5-1 and TRBJ2-5; 8 bases map to TRBD1. Germline trimming cut 4 bases from V and 1 base from J; bases unmatched to any gene: 6. Germline values: CDR1 SGHRS, CDR2 YFSETQ. CDR3 size: 15 residues. This CDR3 reads CASSLRQGFQETQYF. CDR3 in DNA: TGCGCCAGCAGCCTGAGACAGGGGTTCCAAGAGACCCAGTACTTC.

The V and J genes are TRBV3-1 (or the pseudogene TRBV3-2) and TRBJ2-7; unclear D gene. This CDR3 has 12 amino acids. Trimming removed 3 bases at V and 3 bases at J, with 6 bases between. Germline CDR1 and CDR2: LGHDT and YNNKEL (reference sequence). CDR3 sequence (DNA): TGTGCCAGCAGCCATCTTTACTACGAGCAGTACTTC. Its protein is CASSHLYYEQYF.

The chain recombines TRBV23-1 with TRBJ1-4; possible D gene TRBD1, 5 bases. TRBV23-1 carries the ORF label, with uncertain function. V was clipped by 6 bases and J by 4 bases, with 12 bases between them. The CDR3 runs 14 residues. CDR3 residues: CASRRRGLNEKLFF. The CDR3, as DNA: TGCGCCAGCAGGCGTAGGGGCCTTAATGAAAAACTGTTTTTT.

This chain connects TRBV10-1 to TRBJ2-2, with TRBD1 matching over 8 bases. V lost 7 bases to trimming and J lost 0 bases; unmatched junction nucleotides: 4. The germline CDR1 and CDR2 sequences are WNHNN and SYGVQD (reference sequence). This CDR3 spans 15 amino acids. CDR3 amino acids: CASTPGQANTGELFF. The CDR3 region has the DNA TGCGCCAGCACTCCGGGACAGGCGAACACCGGGGAGCTGTTTTTT.

The rearrangement joins TRBV12-3 or TRBV12-4 to TRBJ1-2, with 10 bases matching TRBD1. This CDR3 region has 12 residues. The J segment lost 8 bases and the V segment lost 6 bases, leaving 3 bases of the junction unmatched. CDR3 sequence reads: CASRTGGEGYTF. CDR3 nucleotides: TGTGCCAGCAGGACAGGGGGCGAGGGCTACACCTTC.

The chain uses TRBV6-5 and TRBJ2-3; D remains unclear. The germline V and J ends were trimmed by 2 bases and 4 bases, with 4 bases remaining between them. The CDR3 has 12 residues. Germline V CDR1 and CDR2: MNHEY, SVGAGI. The CDR3 is CASSYTSDTQYF. The CDR3 DNA reads as TGTGCCAGCAGTTACACATCAGATACGCAGTATTTT.

Here the CDR3 DNA reads TGTGCCAGTAGGACAGGGGGAGATACGCAGTATTTT. This encodes CASRTGGDTQYF. The rearrangement joins TRBV19 to TRBJ2-3; TRBD1 matches 9 bases. Germline CDR1 reads LNHDA; CDR2 reads SQIVND (reference sequence). Trimming took 6 bases from V and 5 from J; bases not matched to a gene: 0. The CDR3 loop spans 12 amino acids.

This chain connects TRBV25-1 to TRBJ2-2, with D uncertain. Per the germline V gene, CDR1 is MGHDK and CDR2 is SYGVNS. Trimming cost V 6 bases and J 6 bases, with 8 bases left between them. The CDR3 has 12 residues. Written as DNA, the CDR3 is TGTGCCAGCAGGATCGAGGCCGGGGAGCTGTTTTTT. Protein product: CASRIEAGELFF.

The CDR3 DNA reads as TGTGCCAGCAGCTTAGGGCTAGCGCTCTCCTACGAGCAGTACTTC. This codes for CASSLGLALSYEQYF. This chain connects TRBV7-2 to TRBJ2-7, with D maybe TRBD2 (6 bases). The CDR3 is made up of 15 amino acids. V lost 1 base to trimming and J lost 0 bases, with 10 bases between them. Germline values: CDR1 SGHTA, CDR2 FQGNSA.

DNA of the CDR3: TGTGCCAGCGGTCCGGAGGGTTTGAGGGGCTACACCTTC. Translated, it gives CASGPEGLRGYTF. The chain combines TRBV6-6 with TRBJ1-2; D call uncertain. Trimming pared 8 bases from V and 8 bases from J, leaving 18 bases between. The CDR3 extends over 13 amino acids. Germline V gene lookup returns CDR1 MNHNY and CDR2 SVGAGI (reference sequence).

The genes are TRBV5-1 and TRBJ2-2; TRBD2 aligns across 9 bases. Germline CDR1 reads SGHRS; CDR2 reads YFSETQ. The length of the CDR3 is 16 residues. The junction had 11 bases not matched to a gene; V was cut back by 4 bases and J by 7 bases. The CDR3 nucleotides read TGCGCCAGCAGCCCCGAGGAGCGCGGGAGGGGCGGGGAGCTGTTTTTT. It codes for CASSPEERGRGGELFF.